The sequence of this TCR beta chain was determined in a study of cytomegalovirus exposure and HLA in healthy donors. Study observations and caveats: It was reported that the classifier diagnosed cytomegalovirus status with high specificity and sensitivity in both the original and validation cohorts. In a later analysis, HLA-C alleles had the fewest associated TCRs, DRB1 alleles the most. According to an earlier analysis, most TCR beta V segments yielded productive rearrangements about 87% or about 30% of the time.

The PCR was carried out with 60 Vbeta primers and 13 Jbeta primers. Method: immunoSEQ multiplex PCR; TCRdb's copy keeps in-frame clones and lacks some. Of under 250,000 clones in the sample, 85% are singletons; the top ten hold over 1%. Trimming took 1 base from V and 6 from J; bases not matched to a gene: 16. This CDR3 spans 18 amino acids. Per the germline V gene, CDR1 is LGHNA and CDR2 is YSLEER. About this clone itself: Its antigen remains unknown.

The TCR originated in a human donor in good health. Material: PBMCs. The rearrangement uses TRBV4-3 and TRBJ2-7; 9 bases are shared with TRBD2. CDR3 protein: CASSQAVSGRPLVGEQYF. CDR3 sequence (DNA): TGCGCCAGCAGCCAAGCAGTCAGCGGGAGGCCCCTTGTTGGCGAGCAGTACTTC.